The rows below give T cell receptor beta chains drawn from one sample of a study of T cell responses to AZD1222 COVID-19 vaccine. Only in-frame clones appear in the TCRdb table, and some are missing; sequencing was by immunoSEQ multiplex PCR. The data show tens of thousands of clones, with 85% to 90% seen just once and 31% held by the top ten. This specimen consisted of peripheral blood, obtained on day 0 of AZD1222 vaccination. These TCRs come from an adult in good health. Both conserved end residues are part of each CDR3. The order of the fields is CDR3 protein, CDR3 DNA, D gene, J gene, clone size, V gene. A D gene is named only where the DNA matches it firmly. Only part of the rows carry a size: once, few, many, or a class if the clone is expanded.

CASSFPGTSVHF TGTGCCAGCAGCTTCCCGGGGACTAGCGTTCACTTC TRBD2 TRBJ2-7 once TRBV9
CASSLRQSSYNEQFF TGTGCCAGCAGCCTAAGACAGAGCTCCTACAATGAGCAGTTCTTC NA TRBJ2-1 NA TRBV5-4
CASNFGQWVGGHRLSMAQHF TGTGCCAGCAATTTCGGGCAGTGGGTTGGGGGACACAGGCTATCTATGGCCCAGCATTTT NA TRBJ1-5 few TRBV21-1
CASSLVSRGEETQYF TGTGCCAGCAGTTTAGTGTCGCGGGGTGAAGAGACCCAGTACTTC NA TRBJ2-5 NA TRBV28
CASSPSPPGQPGYTF TGTGCCAGCAGTCCCTCCCCCCCCGGGCAGCCCGGCTACACCTTC NA TRBJ1-2 NA TRBV28
CASSLGGDLLDEQYF TGCGCCAGCAGCTTGGGGGGGGACCTCCTAGACGAGCAGTACTTC NA TRBJ2-7 NA TRBV5-1
CASSPLITDTQYF TGTGCCAGCAGCCCCTTAATCACAGATACGCAGTATTTT NA TRBJ2-3 NA TRBV9
CASSQEPLGPGNTIYF TGCGCCAGCAGCCAAGAGCCCCTGGGCCCTGGAAACACCATATATTTT NA TRBJ1-3 NA TRBV4-3
CASSIRGGGQPQHF TGTGCCAGTAGTATAAGGGGGGGCGGGCAGCCCCAGCATTTT NA TRBJ1-5 once TRBV19
CASSLAGGLRDTIYF TGTGCCAGCAGCTTGGCTGGGGGGTTACGGGACACCATATATTTT NA TRBJ1-3 once TRBV5-6
CASSQDPGPSTDTQYF TGCGCCAGCAGCCAAGATCCAGGCCCTAGCACAGATACGCAGTATTTT NA TRBJ2-3 NA TRBV4-1
CASSYTASGPNTGELFF TGCGCCAGCAGTTATACGGCTAGCGGGCCTAACACCGGGGAGCTGTTTTTT TRBD2 TRBJ2-2 NA TRBV6-2/TRBV6-3
CASSSTSDLTNEKLFF TGTGCCAGCAGTTCAACCAGTGATTTAACTAATGAAAAACTGTTTTTT NA TRBJ1-4 NA TRBV27
CASSKDREPYNEQFF TGTGCCAGCAGCAAGGACAGAGAGCCCTACAATGAGCAGTTCTTC NA TRBJ2-1 NA TRBV11-3
CASSLQENNEQFF TGTGCCAGCAGTTTACAGGAAAACAATGAGCAGTTCTTC NA TRBJ2-1 NA TRBV27
CASSETGTYEQYF TGCGCCAGCAGCGAAACAGGGACCTACGAGCAGTACTTC NA TRBJ2-7 few TRBV5-1
CASSLERDRSKALFF TGTGCCAGCAGCTTAGAAAGGGACAGGTCAAAGGCACTGTTTTTT TRBD1 TRBJ1-4 NA TRBV11-2
CASSTGAGNTEAFF TGTGCCAGCAGTACAGGGGCGGGAAACACTGAAGCTTTCTTT TRBD1 TRBJ1-1 NA TRBV6-5
CASSYVQVLYGYTF TGTGCCAGCAGTTACGTCCAGGTTCTTTATGGCTACACCTTC NA TRBJ1-2 NA TRBV6-2/TRBV6-3
CASSYLRDRGNEQYF TGTGCCAGCAGTTACCTCCGGGACAGGGGCAACGAGCAGTACTTC TRBD1 TRBJ2-7 NA TRBV6-2/TRBV6-3
CASSPQTGVSYEQYF TGTGCCAGCAGCCCGCAGACAGGTGTCTCCTACGAGCAGTACTTC NA TRBJ2-7 NA TRBV7-2
CASSSTLGLAGSTDTQYF TGTGCCAGCAGCTCCACCTTGGGACTAGCGGGAAGCACAGATACGCAGTATTTT TRBD2 TRBJ2-3 NA TRBV7-2
CASTLGGAGSYNEQFF TGTGCCAGCACCCTCGGTGGGGCTGGGTCTTACAATGAGCAGTTCTTC NA TRBJ2-1 NA TRBV28
CASSGVAGDTQYF TGTGCCAGCAGTGGGGTAGCGGGAGATACGCAGTATTTT TRBD2 TRBJ2-3 NA TRBV2
CASSLSLPHGYTF TGTGCCAGCAGCTTAAGTTTACCTCATGGCTACACCTTC NA TRBJ1-2 NA TRBV7-2
CASSQVDDRGRRAFF TGCGCCAGCAGCCAAGTCGACGACAGGGGGCGGCGGGCTTTCTTT TRBD1 TRBJ1-1 NA TRBV4-1
CASSVTPSEKLFF TGTGCCAGCAGCGTAACTCCTAGCGAAAAACTGTTTTTT NA TRBJ1-4 NA TRBV9
CASSEARQSFTGTEAFF TGTGCCAGCAGTGAAGCGCGTCAGAGTTTCACGGGTACTGAAGCTTTCTTT NA TRBJ1-1 NA TRBV6-1
CASKQGILAGELFF TGTGCCAGCAAACAGGGTATATTGGCCGGGGAGCTGTTTTTT NA TRBJ2-2 NA TRBV2
CASSFVGLQTNEQFF TGTGCCAGCAGCTTTGTCGGACTCCAGACCAATGAGCAGTTCTTC NA TRBJ2-1 NA TRBV7-9
CASKNPRTHEQFF TGTGCCAGCAAAAACCCCAGAACCCATGAGCAGTTCTTC NA TRBJ2-1 NA TRBV6-5
CASSGSSGVYNEQFF TGTGCCAGCAGCGGATCCAGCGGGGTCTACAATGAGCAGTTCTTC TRBD2 TRBJ2-1 NA TRBV9
CASSFGTSGTYEQYF TGTGCCAGCAGTTTCGGAACTAGCGGGACCTACGAGCAGTACTTC TRBD2 TRBJ2-7 NA TRBV27
CASSLGTSRGELFF TGTGCCAGCAGCCTCGGGACTAGCAGGGGGGAGCTGTTTTTT TRBD2 TRBJ2-2 NA TRBV7-3
CASNLGGASTNEKLFF TGTGCCAGTAATCTAGGGGGCGCCTCGACTAATGAAAAACTGTTTTTT TRBD1 TRBJ1-4 NA TRBV19
CASRPGQGADGYTF TGTGCCAGCAGACCGGGACAGGGGGCAGATGGCTACACCTTC TRBD1 TRBJ1-2 NA TRBV6-5
CASSLGKRGETQYF TGTGCCAGCAGCTTAGGTAAACGAGGAGAGACCCAGTACTTC NA TRBJ2-5 NA TRBV7-2
CSVGTDSGSMNEQFF TGCAGCGTTGGGACCGATAGCGGGAGTATGAATGAGCAGTTCTTC TRBD2 TRBJ2-1 NA TRBV29-1
CASSQDLYSPLHF TGTGCCAGCAGCCAAGATCTGTATTCACCCCTCCACTTT NA TRBJ1-6 NA TRBV14
CASSSTLVDWEQYF TGTGCCAGCAGTTCCACTTTAGTGGATTGGGAGCAGTACTTC NA TRBJ2-7 once TRBV27
CASRPRGGNSPLHF TGTGCCAGCAGGCCCCGGGGAGGTAATTCACCCCTCCACTTT NA TRBJ1-6 NA TRBV6-5
CASNIQGPGGNTIYF TGTGCCAGCAATATCCAGGGCCCCGGTGGAAACACCATATATTTT NA TRBJ1-3 NA TRBV28
CASSWLSGRGEETQYF TGTGCCAGCAGTTGGCTTAGCGGGAGGGGGGAAGAGACCCAGTACTTC TRBD2 TRBJ2-5 NA TRBV6-5
CATSDNLKNEQFF TGTGCCACCAGTGATAACTTAAAGAATGAGCAGTTCTTC NA TRBJ2-1 NA TRBV24-1
CASSFDSYEQYF TGTGCCAGCAGCTTCGACAGCTACGAGCAGTACTTC NA TRBJ2-7 NA TRBV7-9
CASSIGSAGNTIYF TGTGCCAGTAGTATAGGCAGCGCTGGAAACACCATATATTTT NA TRBJ1-3 NA TRBV19
CATSDSGQGSYNEQFF TGTGCCACCAGTGATTCGGGACAGGGCTCCTACAATGAGCAGTTCTTC TRBD1 TRBJ2-1 NA TRBV24-1
CASSFLGRELFF TGTGCCAGCAGTTTCTTAGGGCGGGAGCTGTTTTTT NA TRBJ2-2 NA TRBV12-3/TRBV12-4
CAGRWTGGRTEAFF TGTGCCGGCAGATGGACAGGGGGTAGAACTGAAGCTTTCTTT TRBD1 TRBJ1-1 NA TRBV25-1